This T cell receptor beta chain was captured in a study of blood T cell repertoires in COVID-19. The overall study: The samples span acute and convalescent COVID-19 from the United States, Italy and Spain. Nucleic acid was either cDNA or gDNA, and it came from T cells, B-cell-depleted T cells, or PBMCs.

In the original analysis: Amplified reference gene primers provided the basis for estimating nucleated cell counts. The method was immunoSEQ multiplex PCR; TCRdb's version includes in-frame clones alone and lacks a portion of them. The V and J calls and clone size come from that table; D and trimming were worked out from the DNA. The table lists about 140,000 clones, about 80% of them singletons, with 5.5% to 7% in the top ten. This clone was observed a single time. Between the trimmed V and J ends, which lost 3 bases and 5 bases, there was a span of 13 bases. Germline CDR1 reads SNHLY; CDR2 reads FYNNEI. This CDR3 is built from 14 residues.

Input material: peripheral blood. V and J are TRBV2 and TRBJ1-2; tentative D call: TRBD1 (5 bases). This receptor was identified in a human donor in a cohort sampled during active COVID-19. DNA for the CDR3: TGTGCCAGCAGTGATGTGGGTGACAGATATGGCTACACCTTC. Residues: CASSDVGDRYGYTF.